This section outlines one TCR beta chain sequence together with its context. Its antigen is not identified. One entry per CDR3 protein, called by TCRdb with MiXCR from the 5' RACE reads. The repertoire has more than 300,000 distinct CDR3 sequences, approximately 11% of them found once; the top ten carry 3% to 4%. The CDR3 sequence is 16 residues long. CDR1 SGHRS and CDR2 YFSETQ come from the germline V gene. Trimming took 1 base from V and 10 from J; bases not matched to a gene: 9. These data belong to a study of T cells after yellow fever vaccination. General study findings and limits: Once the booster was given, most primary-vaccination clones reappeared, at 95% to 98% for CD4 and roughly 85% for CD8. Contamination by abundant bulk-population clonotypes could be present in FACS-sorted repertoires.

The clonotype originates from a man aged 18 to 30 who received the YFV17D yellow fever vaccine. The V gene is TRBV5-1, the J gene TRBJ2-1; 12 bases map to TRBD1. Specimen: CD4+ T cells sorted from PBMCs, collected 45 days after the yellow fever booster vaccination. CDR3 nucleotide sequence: TGCGCCAGCAGCTTGATAGCGGGACAGGGGGCTGGAGAGCAGTTCTTC. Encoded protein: CASSLIAGQGAGEQFF.